This is a list of T cell receptor beta chains from one sample in a study of cytomegalovirus exposure and HLA in healthy donors. Generated by immunoSEQ multiplex PCR, the TCRdb table keeps only in-frame clones and is missing some. The sample shows around 130,000 clones, approximately 80% of them seen only once. Sequencing used PBMCs. The receptors derive from a man between 18 and 29 years old in good health and CMV-seronegative. Both conserved end residues are part of each CDR3. Each record gives: clone size, V gene, D gene, J gene, CDR3 protein, CDR3 DNA. D genes are given only for firm matches. Not all rows give a size; the values are once, few, many and, for expanded clones, a class.

.,TRBV28,TRBD1,TRBJ1-1,CASSLWVGGVTEAFF,TGTGCCAGCAGTTTATGGGTAGGGGGCGTTACTGAAGCTTTCTTT
.,TRBV5-7,.,TRBJ1-6,CASSWTAQSYNSPLHF,TGTGCCAGCAGCTGGACAGCTCAGAGTTATAATTCACCCCTCCACTTT
few,TRBV30,.,TRBJ1-1,CAWGENTEAFF,TGTGCCTGGGGAGAGAACACTGAAGCTTTCTTT
.,TRBV2,TRBD2,TRBJ2-6,CASSPSRGGNSGANVLTF,TGTGCCAGCAGTCCCAGTCGGGGGGGAAACTCTGGGGCCAACGTCCTGACTTTC
.,TRBV30,TRBD1,TRBJ1-5,CAWSGDRGNQPQHF,TGTGCCTGGAGTGGGGACAGGGGAAATCAGCCCCAGCATTTT
few,TRBV7-2,.,TRBJ1-6,CASSLEVGGWTPLHF,TGTGCCAGCAGCTTAGAGGTGGGGGGTTGGACACCCCTCCACTTT
.,TRBV9,TRBD1,TRBJ1-5,CASSVGQGGDSPQHF,TGTGCCAGCAGCGTAGGGCAGGGGGGCGATAGTCCCCAGCATTTT
.,TRBV5-4,.,TRBJ1-1,CASSLATQVANTEAFF,TGTGCCAGCAGCTTGGCCACCCAGGTGGCAAACACTGAAGCTTTCTTT
.,TRBV6-5,.,TRBJ1-1,CASSYLSRTEASF,TGTGCCAGCAGTTACCTAAGTAGGACTGAAGCTTCCTTT
.,TRBV25-1,TRBD1,TRBJ1-2,CASSPGQGASGYTF,TGTGCCAGCAGCCCGGGACAGGGGGCAAGCGGCTACACCTTC
few,TRBV9,.,TRBJ2-1,CASSVDSGLYNEQFF,TGTGCCAGCAGCGTAGATAGCGGACTATACAATGAGCAGTTCTTC
.,TRBV10-2,.,TRBJ2-3,CASSESLNYGGLSTDTQYF,TGCGCCAGCAGTGAGTCGCTCAACTACGGAGGCCTTTCAACAGATACGCAGTATTTT